Listed here are 31 T cell receptor beta chains from one sample, sequenced in a study of cytomegalovirus exposure and HLA in healthy donors. Primers: 60 Vbeta forward and 13 Jbeta reverse. TCRdb keeps only in-frame clones here, not all; method: immunoSEQ multiplex PCR. The top ten clones hold about 2.4% of a sample with about 160,000 clones, approximately 80% of them seen once. The specimen sequenced was PBMCs. These receptor sequences come from a male donor in good health and CMV-seronegative.

This clone was picked up a small number of times. The J gene is TRBJ1-1, the V gene TRBV28; D unresolved. CDR3 length: 12 amino acids. CDR1 and CDR2 (germline): MDHEN, SYDVKM. Trimming left V 5 bases short and J 6 bases short, with 10 bases between. The CDR3 region has the DNA TGTGCCAGCAGTACCGGAGTCTCTGAAGCTTTCTTT. Translated, it gives CASSTGVSEAFF.

The CDR3 sequence is CATEPGQGFYEQYF. The CDR3 region has the DNA TGTGCCACGGAACCGGGACAGGGGTTCTACGAGCAGTACTTC. This sequence joins TRBV10-3 and TRBJ2-7; 10 nucleotides match TRBD1. Germline CDR1 is ENHRY and CDR2 is SYGVKD. V lost 10 bases, J lost 3 bases, and 9 bases stayed unmatched. This CDR3 region has 14 residues.

This clone was found once. J is TRBJ1-2 and V is TRBV19; D unclear. CDR3 size: 14 residues. The V end lost 5 bases, the J end lost 2 bases, and 12 bases lay between the germline ends. Germline CDR1 LNHDA, CDR2 SQIVND (reference sequence). The CDR3 loop is CASSPQSSNYGYTF. The CDR3 DNA is TGTGCCAGTAGTCCACAGTCTTCCAACTATGGCTACACCTTC.

This sequence joins TRBV5-1 and TRBJ2-1; 14 bases line up with TRBD2. Germline CDR1 SGHRS, CDR2 YFSETQ. The junction had 9 bases not matched to a gene; V was cut back by 0 bases and J by 7 bases. The CDR3 is 18 residues long. The CDR3 reads CASSLEPGLAGGLNEQFF. The CDR3 bases are TGCGCCAGCAGCTTGGAGCCCGGACTAGCGGGGGGACTAAATGAGCAGTTCTTC. Together with reference TRBV5-1 and TRBJ2-1, the CDR3 gives the full variable domain: KAGVTQTPRYLIKTRGQQVTLSCSPISGHRSVSWYQQTPGQGLQFLFEYFSETQRNKGNFPGRFSGRQFSNSRSEMNVSTLELGDSALYLCASSLEPGLAGGLNEQFFGPGTRLTVL.

The chain uses TRBV9 and TRBJ2-7, with a weak D call TRBD2 (7 bases). Trimming cost V 2 bases and J 5 bases, with 20 bases left between them. Germline V gene sequence: CDR1 SGDLS, CDR2 YYNGEE. The CDR3 is 16 residues long. In DNA, the CDR3 is TGTGCCAGCAGCGTCGGTAACGGGGGGCTCAAACACGAGCAGTACTTC. This codes for CASSVGNGGLKHEQYF.

This rearrangement joins TRBV5-1 to TRBJ2-2; perhaps TRBD1 as D (7 bases). V was shortened by 9 bases and J by 0 bases, with 12 bases between the two germline ends. The germline V gene has CDR1 SGHRS and CDR2 YFSETQ. The CDR3 runs 14 residues. DNA for the CDR3: TGCGCCACCGCGGGACAGCCGAACACCGGGGAGCTGTTTTTT. Its protein product is CATAGQPNTGELFF.

The chain joins TRBV5-1 to TRBJ2-5; D might be TRBD2 (6 bases). Germline lookup yields CDR1 SGHRS and CDR2 YFSETQ. The CDR3 length is 17 residues. Trimming left V 0 bases short and J 2 bases short, with 17 bases between. In DNA, the CDR3 is TGCGCCAGCAGCTTGGATATCACAGGTAGCGGTCAAGAGACCCAGTACTTC. Translating it yields CASSLDITGSGQETQYF.

This rearrangement joins TRBV19 to TRBJ2-3; D uncertain. The CDR3 length is 13 residues. The V end was cut by 5 bases, the J end by 6 bases, with 12 bases between. The germline gives CDR1 LNHDA, CDR2 SQIVND (reference sequence). CDR3 sequence: CASSRSNLDTQYF. CDR3 DNA: TGTGCCAGTAGTCGGTCAAATCTGGATACGCAGTATTTT.

CDR3 residues: CASSYGGDRVRETQYF. The CDR3 region has the DNA TGTGCCAGCAGTTACGGGGGGGACAGGGTGCGGGAGACCCAGTACTTC. The J gene is TRBJ2-5, the V gene TRBV6-5; 9 nucleotides agree with TRBD1. The CDR3 covers 16 residues. V shed 2 bases and J 5 bases; nucleotides not matched to a gene: 9. Per germline, CDR1 MNHEY and CDR2 SVGAGI.

The chain recombines TRBV15 with TRBJ2-7; 8 nucleotides agree with TRBD1. CDR3 size: 15 residues. The V gene's germline CDR1 is LNHNV and CDR2 YYDKDF (reference sequence). With V trimmed by 5 bases and J by 0 bases, 6 bases remained unmatched. CDR3 region: CATSGRDRSSYEQYF. Here the CDR3 DNA reads TGTGCCACCAGCGGACGGGACAGGAGCTCCTACGAGCAGTACTTC.

The genes are TRBV4-3 and TRBJ2-5, with a possible D match to TRBD2 (6 bases). Germline CDR1 is LGHNA and CDR2 is YSLEER. Trimming left V 4 bases short and J 6 bases short, with 18 bases between. The CDR3 has 15 amino acids. The CDR3 DNA reads as TGCGCCAGCAGCCTCCAGGGTACGGGAGTGCAGACCCAGTACTTC. Amino acids: CASSLQGTGVQTQYF.

CDR3 loop: CASSLWAGVGITGELFF. The CDR3, as DNA: TGTGCCAGCAGCCTGTGGGCGGGTGTTGGTATCACCGGGGAGCTGTTTTTT. The rearrangement joins TRBV7-2 to TRBJ2-2; TRBD2 might be the D (5 bases). Germline V gene lookup returns CDR1 SGHTA and CDR2 FQGNSA. V lost 5 bases and J 4 bases, leaving 20 bases between the germline ends. The CDR3 has 17 residues.

The chain combines TRBV27 with TRBJ2-1; D may be TRBD2 (5 bases). Germline CDR1 reads MNHEY; CDR2 reads SMNVEV (reference sequence). V lost 4 bases, J lost 6 bases, and 13 bases lay in between. This CDR3 is 14 amino acids long. The CDR3 bases are TGTGCCAGCAGTTCAAGCGGTTGGGGCAATGAGCAGTTCTTC. Translated, it gives CASSSSGWGNEQFF.

This clone was counted only a few times. The J gene is TRBJ1-1, the V gene TRBV5-6; D may be TRBD1 (5 bases). Germline CDR1 is SGHDT and CDR2 is YYEEEE. The CDR3 sequence is 13 residues long. Trimming took 6 bases from V and 5 from J, leaving 14 bases between them. The CDR3 coding sequence is TGTGCCAGCAAGTTTCAGGGTTTGACTGAAGCTTTCTTT. Translation: CASKFQGLTEAFF.

In its sample, this clone was seen once. The chain couples TRBV4-2 to TRBJ2-7, with D maybe TRBD1 (5 bases). The V end lost 1 base, the J end lost 2 bases, and 12 bases lay between the germline ends. Per the germline V gene, CDR1 is LGHNA and CDR2 is YNFKEQ. CDR3 length: 15 residues. As DNA, the CDR3 is TGTGCCAGCAGCCAAGCGGGCAGGGAAACCTACGAGCAGTACTTC. The encoded protein is CASSQAGRETYEQYF.

This chain uses TRBV7-3 with TRBJ1-6; D call uncertain. Germline V CDR1 and CDR2: SGHTA, FQGTGA. The V end lost 3 bases, the J end lost 8 bases, and 8 bases lay between the germline ends. This CDR3 contains 13 residues. The CDR3 region is CASSFYRDSPLHF. As DNA, the CDR3 is TGTGCCAGCAGCTTTTATAGAGATTCACCCCTCCACTTT.

Written as DNA, the CDR3 is TGCGCCAGCAGCCAATACACCGGGTCCCAAGAGTCCCAGCATTTT. Residues: CASSQYTGSQESQHF. The genes are TRBV5-1 and TRBJ1-5; unclear D gene. CDR3 length: 15 amino acids. V was cut by 4 bases and J by 11 bases, with 22 bases left in between. Germline CDR1 reads SGHRS; CDR2 reads YFSETQ.

This clone is a singleton in its sample. This rearrangement joins TRBV7-9 to TRBJ2-5; maybe TRBD2 (6 bases). Between the trimmed V and J ends, which lost 2 bases and 5 bases, there was a span of 18 bases. This CDR3 spans 16 amino acids. The germline V gene encodes CDR1 SEHNR and CDR2 FQNEAQ (reference sequence). CDR3 DNA sequence: TGTGCCAGCAGCTTATCGGGCGCCGCGGGGCTCGAGACCCAGTACTTC. Translated, it gives CASSLSGAAGLETQYF.

The chain combines TRBV10-2 with TRBJ2-5; 9 bases map to TRBD1. CDR3 length equals 12 residues. Trimming at V came to 10 bases and at J to 8 bases, leaving 8 bases not matched to a gene. Germline V gene lookup returns CDR1 WSHSY and CDR2 SAAADI. The CDR3 is CAILGQGSTQYF. CDR3 coding DNA: TGCGCCATCTTGGGACAGGGTAGCACCCAGTACTTC.

This clone was observed a single time. The J gene is TRBJ2-5, the V gene TRBV23-1; 7 bases are a match to TRBD2. TRBV23-1 is placed among ORFs of uncertain function. There are 18 residues in the CDR3. The V and J ends lost 0 bases and 3 bases, in that order; junction bases with no gene match: 13. The CDR3 is CASSQSYVGGARKETQYF. DNA of the CDR3: TGCGCCAGCAGTCAATCATACGTGGGAGGGGCGCGGAAAGAGACCCAGTACTTC.

This clone is a singleton in its sample. This chain uses TRBV7-9 with TRBJ2-2; 8 positions match TRBD1. V gave up 5 bases and J gave up 3 bases; unmatched junction bases: 14. Germline values: CDR1 SEHNR, CDR2 FQNEAQ (reference sequence). This CDR3 spans 18 amino acids. The CDR3 loop reads CASSPTRVTGEYTGELFF. CDR3 coding DNA: TGTGCCAGCAGCCCCACCCGGGTGACAGGGGAATACACCGGGGAGCTGTTTTTT.

This clone appeared a single time. The chain recombines TRBV28 with TRBJ1-6; no clear D. The germline V gene encodes CDR1 MDHEN and CDR2 SYDVKM. Trimming left V 3 bases short and J 4 bases short, with 13 bases between. The CDR3 totals 16 residues. The CDR3 region has the DNA TGTGCCAGCAGTTTCGGACTGTCATCTTATAATTCACCCCTCCACTTT. It codes for CASSFGLSSYNSPLHF.

The gene calls are TRBV27 and TRBJ2-2; tentative D call: TRBD1 (5 bases). The ends were cut back, 1 base at V and 4 bases at J, with 13 bases in the middle. The CDR3 contains 16 residues. CDR1 is MNHEY and CDR2 is SMNVEV in the germline V gene (reference sequence). CDR3 loop: CASSLFGRVGTGELFF. DNA of the CDR3: TGTGCCAGCAGTTTATTTGGCAGGGTGGGCACCGGGGAGCTGTTTTTT.

The gene calls are TRBV6-5 and TRBJ2-2; 9 nucleotides agree with TRBD2. Per germline, CDR1 MNHEY and CDR2 SVGAGI. This CDR3 contains 15 residues. With V trimmed by 3 bases and J by 7 bases, 6 bases remained unmatched. CDR3 bases: TGTGCCAGCAGTTATGGTAGCGGGAGCGGCGGGGAGCTGTTTTTT. This encodes CASSYGSGSGGELFF.

The genes are TRBV5-4 and TRBJ2-5; D possibly corresponds to TRBD1 (6 bases). This CDR3 comprises 14 residues. Germline lookup yields CDR1 SGHNT and CDR2 YYREEE (reference sequence). V lost 4 bases, J lost 5 bases, and 15 bases lay in between. The CDR3 region has the DNA TGTGCCAGCAGCACCGAAACAGGGTACGAGACCCAGTACTTC. Amino acid sequence: CASSTETGYETQYF.

This rearrangement joins TRBV15 to TRBJ2-7; D might be TRBD2 (6 bases). The CDR3 consists of 14 residues. CDR1 is LNHNV and CDR2 is YYDKDF in the germline V gene (reference sequence). Trimming took off 5 bases at V and 3 bases at J, with 14 bases between the two ends. CDR3 DNA sequence: TGTGCCACCAGCTACCGGCGGACTAACTACGAGCAGTACTTC. It is translated as CATSYRRTNYEQYF.

This clone was recorded a few times. The chain couples TRBV2 to TRBJ2-7; D ambiguous. The V gene's germline CDR1 is SNHLY and CDR2 FYNNEI. Trimming left V 4 bases short and J 0 bases short, with 4 bases between. There are 12 residues in the CDR3. CDR3 protein: CASSASSYEQYF. CDR3 coding DNA: TGTGCCAGCAGTGCGAGCTCCTACGAGCAGTACTTC.

The chain links TRBV2 to TRBJ1-1, with no clear D. The germline V gene encodes CDR1 SNHLY and CDR2 FYNNEI. The CDR3 has 13 residues. V was cut by 4 bases and J by 4 bases, with 10 bases left in between. CDR3 sequence: CASSVYSLTEAFF. CDR3 in DNA: TGTGCCAGCAGTGTATACAGCCTCACTGAAGCTTTCTTT.

V and J are TRBV4-1 and TRBJ2-3; no firm D call. Trimming pared 1 base from V and 1 base from J, leaving 6 bases between. Germline V CDR1 and CDR2: MGHRA, YSYEKL. The CDR3 runs 14 residues. The CDR3 region has the DNA TGCGCCAGCAGCCAAGTCGAGGGCACAGATACGCAGTATTTT. Translation gives CASSQVEGTDTQYF.

CDR3 DNA sequence: TGTGCCAGCAGCTTAGTGGAGGTTACCGGGGAGCTGTTTTTT. Translated: CASSLVEVTGELFF. The V and J genes are TRBV11-2 and TRBJ2-2, with D possibly matching TRBD2 (5 bases). The CDR3 spans 14 residues. In germline, CDR1 is SGHAT, CDR2 FQNNGV. V lost 1 base, J lost 5 bases, and 8 bases lay in between. The variable domain in full, with the rest retrieved from reference TRBV11-2 and TRBJ2-2, is EAGVAQSPRYKIIEKRQSVAFWCNPISGHATLYWYQQILGQGPKLLIQFQNNGVVDDSQLPKDRFSAERLKGVDSTLKIQPAKLEDSAVYLCASSLVEVTGELFFGEGSRLTVL.

In regard to this clone: Its ends do not fully match the called genes, so a read error is possible. The chain combines TRBV7-9 with TRBJ1-2; D might be TRBD1 (5 bases). Germline values: CDR1 SEHNR, CDR2 FQNEAQ (reference sequence). The CDR3 sequence is 14 residues long. The CDR3, as DNA: TGTGCCAGCAGCTTAGAGACAGTGTACTATGACTACACCTTC. Amino acid sequence: CASSLETVYYDYTF.